This T cell receptor (beta chain) was obtained from a study of T cells in Graves' hyperthyroidism and ophthalmopathy. This clonotype appeared many times. Its antigen is not identified. Amplification of TCR beta CDR3 regions used RNA as the template. The HTBI primer set served for first-round RT-PCR of the TCR CDR3. Using its own MiXCR run on the multiplex PCR reads, TCRdb lists one record per CDR3 protein. The sample lists 360,000 or so distinct CDR3 sequences; 13% to 15% were seen once. Whole-study findings and limits: Blood also showed most of the thyroid clonotypes that were expanded above 0.001. The model identified upcoming ophthalmopathy a median approximately six months ahead of onset.

The sequence was collected from a woman aged 60 to 75 with Graves' ophthalmopathy. The sequenced sample was blood.

The CDR3, as DNA: TGTGCCAGCGGTTCTAGCGGGGTTTACGACGAGCAGTACTTC. Its protein product is CASGSSGVYDEQYF. This chain joins TRBV6-1 and TRBJ2-7; 9 bases fit TRBD2. The germline CDR1 and CDR2 sequences are MNHNS and SASEGT. The V gene end was trimmed by 8 bases and the J gene end by 5 bases; junction bases not matched to a gene: 10. CDR3 length: 14 residues.